This T cell receptor beta chain was identified in a study of CD8 T cells in ankylosing spondylitis. Whole-study findings and limits: Prior work had noted some motif variants in reactive arthritis blood and synovial fluid. Seemingly distinctive of ankylosing spondylitis blood was a TCR beta motif formed by eight highly homologous variants. Significant enrichment of disease-linked clones was reportedly seen in matched ankylosing spondylitis synovial fluid.

The germline gives CDR1 GTSNPN, CDR2 SVGIG (reference sequence). The V segment lost 1 base and the J segment 5 bases; nucleotides outside the gene matches: 0. The CDR3 totals 13 residues. Libraries of TCR beta came from quantitative 5'-RACE with molecular barcodes. TCRdb called the 5' RACE reads again in MiXCR, with one record for every CDR3 protein. The sample carries 250,000 or so distinct CDR3 sequences, roughly a tenth recorded once. This clonotype was detected only a few times. Its antigen remains unidentified. The sequence came from a male donor with ankylosing spondylitis or in good health (not recorded which). The gene calls are TRBV30 and TRBJ2-2, with 8 bases fitting TRBD1. The sample was blood, either unsorted or a sorted T cell fraction (not recorded which). For the CDR3, the DNA is TGTGCCTGGAGTGGACAGGGGACCGGGGAGCTGTTTTTT. This encodes CAWSGQGTGELFF.